Below, one TCR beta chain is given with its context. The data were obtained in a study of T-cell memory formation after mild COVID-19. CDR3 size: 11 residues. V was clipped by 6 bases and J by 5 bases, with 6 bases between them. Germline V CDR1 and CDR2: SNHLY, FYNNEI. MiXCR, applied by TCRdb to the 5' RACE reads, yields one record per CDR3 protein. The table has under 400,000 distinct CDR3 sequences, around 28% seen once. The chain carries TRBV2 and TRBJ2-3; no reliable D call. Source material: PBMCs or a T cell subset sorted from them (not recorded which). The clonotype comes from an adult woman who had mild COVID-19 (a few samples of this study predate the infection). Cell type and time point are not known. The chain's CDR3 is CASRTRDTQYF. The CDR3 DNA reads as TGTGCCAGCAGGACCCGAGATACGCAGTATTTT. Supplemented by reference TRBV2 and TRBJ2-3, the full variable domain reads EPEVTQTPSHQVTQMGQEVILRCVPISNHLYFYWYRQILGQKVEFLVSFYNNEISEKSEIFDDQFSVERPDGSNFTLKIRSTKLEDSAMYFCASRTRDTQYFGPGTRLTVL.